The rows below give T cell receptor beta chains drawn from one sample of a study of cytomegalovirus exposure and HLA in healthy donors. Produced via immunoSEQ multiplex PCR; TCRdb's table is partial and in-frame only. The data contain about 160,000 clones, around four fifths of them singletons. Material for sequencing was PBMCs. These receptors all come from a young man in good health and CMV-seronegative. CDR3s include the opening cysteine and the closing phenylalanine or tryptophan. Each record gives: D gene, V gene, clone size, J gene, CDR3 protein, CDR3 DNA. A D gene is named only where the DNA matches it firmly. Not every row has a clone size; where given, it reads once, few, many or a size class.

d_gene: TRBD1
v_gene: TRBV7-7
abundance: .
j_gene: TRBJ2-1
CDR3aa: CASSPMDRTNNEQFF
CDR3nt: TGTGCTAGCAGCCCAATGGACAGGACCAACAATGAGCAGTTCTTC

d_gene: .
v_gene: TRBV11-3
abundance: .
j_gene: TRBJ2-2
CDR3aa: CASSVTGPGELFF
CDR3nt: TGTGCCAGCAGCGTCACAGGGCCCGGGGAGCTGTTTTTT

d_gene: TRBD1
v_gene: TRBV28
abundance: .
j_gene: TRBJ2-5
CDR3aa: CATGDRVMETQYF
CDR3nt: TGTGCCACGGGGGACAGGGTGATGGAGACCCAGTACTTC

d_gene: .
v_gene: TRBV9
abundance: .
j_gene: TRBJ2-3
CDR3aa: CASSAQGSSGLTDTQYF
CDR3nt: TGTGCCAGCAGCGCCCAGGGGAGTAGCGGGCTCACAGATACGCAGTATTTT

d_gene: .
v_gene: TRBV4-1
abundance: .
j_gene: TRBJ1-5
CDR3aa: CASSQVGSGTPQHF
CDR3nt: TGCGCCAGCAGCCAAGTGGGCAGCGGGACGCCCCAGCATTTT

d_gene: .
v_gene: TRBV1
abundance: .
j_gene: TRBJ1-5
CDR3aa: CTSSQDPPWVRDNQPQHF
CDR3nt: TGCACCAGCAGCCAAGACCCCCCCTGGGTGAGGGACAATCAGCCCCAGCATTTT

d_gene: TRBD2
v_gene: TRBV28
abundance: once
j_gene: TRBJ2-7
CDR3aa: CASAGGGGSYEQYF
CDR3nt: TGTGCCAGCGCCGGGGGGGGAGGGTCCTACGAGCAGTACTTC

d_gene: TRBD2
v_gene: TRBV18
abundance: once
j_gene: TRBJ2-1
CDR3aa: CASSPGTSGGDEQFF
CDR3nt: TGTGCCAGCTCACCCGGGACTAGTGGTGGCGATGAGCAGTTCTTC

d_gene: TRBD1
v_gene: TRBV7-9
abundance: .
j_gene: TRBJ1-3
CDR3aa: CASSLVLGTGTPRDTIYF
CDR3nt: TGTGCCAGCAGCTTAGTATTGGGGACAGGCACCCCCCGGGACACCATATATTTT

d_gene: .
v_gene: TRBV5-1
abundance: .
j_gene: TRBJ2-3
CDR3aa: CASNLGSGSVDTQYF
CDR3nt: TGCGCCAGCAATTTGGGGAGTGGGTCGGTAGATACGCAGTATTTT

d_gene: .
v_gene: TRBV10-3
abundance: .
j_gene: TRBJ1-1
CDR3aa: CAISDWQVTEAFF
CDR3nt: TGTGCCATCAGTGATTGGCAGGTCACTGAAGCTTTCTTT

d_gene: .
v_gene: TRBV5-1
abundance: once
j_gene: TRBJ2-5
CDR3aa: CASSTGTVETQYF
CDR3nt: TGCGCCAGCAGCACCGGGACTGTGGAGACCCAGTACTTC

d_gene: .
v_gene: TRBV10-3
abundance: once
j_gene: TRBJ2-5
CDR3aa: CATQSPGRGTQYF
CDR3nt: TGTGCCACCCAGAGTCCCGGCAGGGGGACCCAGTACTTC

d_gene: TRBD1
v_gene: TRBV5-1
abundance: .
j_gene: TRBJ1-1
CDR3aa: CASSLGGTGGTEAFF
CDR3nt: TGCGCCAGCAGCTTAGGGGGGACAGGGGGTACTGAAGCTTTCTTT

d_gene: .
v_gene: TRBV5-1
abundance: few
j_gene: TRBJ2-7
CDR3aa: CASSLVLCSYEQYF
CDR3nt: TGCGCCAGCAGCTTGGTTCTGTGCTCCTACGAGCAGTACTTC

d_gene: TRBD2
v_gene: TRBV7-9
abundance: once
j_gene: TRBJ2-3
CDR3aa: CASSPGTSGGTDTQYF
CDR3nt: TGTGCCAGCAGCCCTGGGACTAGCGGGGGCACAGATACGCAGTATTTT

d_gene: .
v_gene: TRBV4-1
abundance: .
j_gene: TRBJ2-5
CDR3aa: CASSEPGTSLETQYF
CDR3nt: TGCGCCAGCAGCGAACCCGGGACTTCACTCGAGACCCAGTACTTC

d_gene: .
v_gene: TRBV10-3
abundance: .
j_gene: TRBJ2-1
CDR3aa: CAISRIKGDNEQFF
CDR3nt: TGTGCCATCAGCAGGATTAAGGGGGACAATGAGCAGTTCTTC

d_gene: .
v_gene: TRBV7-2
abundance: few
j_gene: TRBJ1-4
CDR3aa: CATGSGVREKLFF
CDR3nt: TGTGCCACCGGATCAGGCGTTCGGGAAAAACTGTTTTTT

d_gene: .
v_gene: TRBV28
abundance: .
j_gene: TRBJ1-3
CDR3aa: CASSAPGDRNTIYF
CDR3nt: TGTGCCAGCAGTGCCCCCGGGGATCGAAACACCATATATTTT

d_gene: .
v_gene: TRBV7-9
abundance: .
j_gene: TRBJ2-7
CDR3aa: CASSLKSTHEQYF
CDR3nt: TGTGCCAGCAGCTTAAAGAGTACCCACGAGCAGTACTTC

d_gene: .
v_gene: TRBV6-6
abundance: .
j_gene: TRBJ2-1
CDR3aa: CASRRTGNGDEQFF
CDR3nt: TGTGCCAGCAGGAGGACGGGAAACGGCGATGAGCAGTTCTTC

d_gene: TRBD2
v_gene: TRBV15
abundance: few
j_gene: TRBJ2-7
CDR3aa: CATSREGGRTYEQYF
CDR3nt: TGTGCCACCAGCAGAGAAGGCGGGAGGACCTACGAGCAGTACTTC

d_gene: TRBD1
v_gene: TRBV4-1
abundance: .
j_gene: TRBJ2-1
CDR3aa: CASSQERQGKLSSYNEQFF
CDR3nt: TGCGCCAGCAGCCAAGAACGACAGGGGAAATTGAGCTCCTACAATGAGCAGTTCTTC

d_gene: TRBD2
v_gene: TRBV5-1
abundance: .
j_gene: TRBJ2-1
CDR3aa: CASSKAGGPYNEQFF
CDR3nt: TGCGCCAGCAGCAAGGCGGGGGGCCCCTACAATGAGCAGTTCTTC

d_gene: .
v_gene: TRBV7-9
abundance: .
j_gene: TRBJ2-1
CDR3aa: CASSPLRGGESSYNEQFF
CDR3nt: TGTGCCAGCAGTCCCTTAAGAGGGGGGGAGAGCTCCTACAATGAGCAGTTCTTC

d_gene: TRBD1
v_gene: TRBV27
abundance: .
j_gene: TRBJ2-3
CDR3aa: CASSHTGALGTDTQYF
CDR3nt: TGTGCCAGCAGTCATACAGGGGCCCTAGGCACAGATACGCAGTATTTT

d_gene: TRBD2
v_gene: TRBV10-3
abundance: .
j_gene: TRBJ2-1
CDR3aa: CAIRGLADSPNEQFF
CDR3nt: TGTGCCATTAGGGGACTAGCGGATTCTCCCAATGAGCAGTTCTTC

d_gene: TRBD1
v_gene: TRBV4-3
abundance: once
j_gene: TRBJ1-1
CDR3aa: CASSRDRFLTEAFF
CDR3nt: TGCGCCAGCAGCCGGGACAGGTTTCTCACTGAAGCTTTCTTT

d_gene: .
v_gene: TRBV2
abundance: .
j_gene: TRBJ1-3
CDR3aa: CASSESGKLGNTIYF
CDR3nt: TGTGCCAGCAGTGAATCAGGGAAACTCGGAAACACCATATATTTT

d_gene: .
v_gene: TRBV12-5
abundance: .
j_gene: TRBJ2-3
CDR3aa: CASGLERYTQYF
CDR3nt: TGTGCTAGTGGTTTGGAACGGTATACGCAGTATTTT

d_gene: .
v_gene: TRBV29-1
abundance: .
j_gene: TRBJ2-4
CDR3aa: CSVEILRVGENIQYF
CDR3nt: TGCAGCGTTGAAATTTTGAGGGTTGGCGAAAACATTCAGTACTTC

d_gene: TRBD1
v_gene: TRBV6-5
abundance: .
j_gene: TRBJ2-1
CDR3aa: CASRPDRVGEQFF
CDR3nt: TGTGCCAGCAGACCTGACAGGGTGGGTGAGCAGTTCTTC

d_gene: TRBD1
v_gene: TRBV2
abundance: .
j_gene: TRBJ2-5
CDR3aa: CASSAWGQGQETQYF
CDR3nt: TGCGCCAGCAGTGCGTGGGGACAGGGCCAAGAGACCCAGTACTTC

d_gene: .
v_gene: TRBV30
abundance: .
j_gene: TRBJ2-7
CDR3aa: CAWSSDSWTYEQYF
CDR3nt: TGTGCCTGGAGTTCAGACAGCTGGACCTACGAGCAGTACTTC

d_gene: .
v_gene: TRBV7-2
abundance: .
j_gene: TRBJ2-7
CDR3aa: CASSFFQGRSYEQYF
CDR3nt: TGTGCCAGCAGCTTCTTTCAGGGGCGCTCCTACGAGCAGTACTTC

d_gene: .
v_gene: TRBV27
abundance: .
j_gene: TRBJ2-2
CDR3aa: CASFPQGWETGELFF
CDR3nt: TGTGCCAGCTTCCCGCAGGGTTGGGAAACCGGGGAGCTGTTTTTT

d_gene: TRBD2
v_gene: TRBV4-1
abundance: .
j_gene: TRBJ2-1
CDR3aa: CASSRTSGEQFF
CDR3nt: TGCGCCAGCAGCCGGACTAGCGGGGAGCAGTTCTTC

d_gene: .
v_gene: TRBV4-3
abundance: .
j_gene: TRBJ1-2
CDR3aa: CASSQVIGEVAYGYTF
CDR3nt: TGCGCCAGCAGCCAAGTAATAGGAGAAGTGGCCTATGGCTACACCTTC

d_gene: TRBD1
v_gene: TRBV2
abundance: .
j_gene: TRBJ1-5
CDR3aa: CASTGQGNQPQHF
CDR3nt: TGTGCCAGCACTGGACAGGGCAATCAGCCCCAGCATTTT